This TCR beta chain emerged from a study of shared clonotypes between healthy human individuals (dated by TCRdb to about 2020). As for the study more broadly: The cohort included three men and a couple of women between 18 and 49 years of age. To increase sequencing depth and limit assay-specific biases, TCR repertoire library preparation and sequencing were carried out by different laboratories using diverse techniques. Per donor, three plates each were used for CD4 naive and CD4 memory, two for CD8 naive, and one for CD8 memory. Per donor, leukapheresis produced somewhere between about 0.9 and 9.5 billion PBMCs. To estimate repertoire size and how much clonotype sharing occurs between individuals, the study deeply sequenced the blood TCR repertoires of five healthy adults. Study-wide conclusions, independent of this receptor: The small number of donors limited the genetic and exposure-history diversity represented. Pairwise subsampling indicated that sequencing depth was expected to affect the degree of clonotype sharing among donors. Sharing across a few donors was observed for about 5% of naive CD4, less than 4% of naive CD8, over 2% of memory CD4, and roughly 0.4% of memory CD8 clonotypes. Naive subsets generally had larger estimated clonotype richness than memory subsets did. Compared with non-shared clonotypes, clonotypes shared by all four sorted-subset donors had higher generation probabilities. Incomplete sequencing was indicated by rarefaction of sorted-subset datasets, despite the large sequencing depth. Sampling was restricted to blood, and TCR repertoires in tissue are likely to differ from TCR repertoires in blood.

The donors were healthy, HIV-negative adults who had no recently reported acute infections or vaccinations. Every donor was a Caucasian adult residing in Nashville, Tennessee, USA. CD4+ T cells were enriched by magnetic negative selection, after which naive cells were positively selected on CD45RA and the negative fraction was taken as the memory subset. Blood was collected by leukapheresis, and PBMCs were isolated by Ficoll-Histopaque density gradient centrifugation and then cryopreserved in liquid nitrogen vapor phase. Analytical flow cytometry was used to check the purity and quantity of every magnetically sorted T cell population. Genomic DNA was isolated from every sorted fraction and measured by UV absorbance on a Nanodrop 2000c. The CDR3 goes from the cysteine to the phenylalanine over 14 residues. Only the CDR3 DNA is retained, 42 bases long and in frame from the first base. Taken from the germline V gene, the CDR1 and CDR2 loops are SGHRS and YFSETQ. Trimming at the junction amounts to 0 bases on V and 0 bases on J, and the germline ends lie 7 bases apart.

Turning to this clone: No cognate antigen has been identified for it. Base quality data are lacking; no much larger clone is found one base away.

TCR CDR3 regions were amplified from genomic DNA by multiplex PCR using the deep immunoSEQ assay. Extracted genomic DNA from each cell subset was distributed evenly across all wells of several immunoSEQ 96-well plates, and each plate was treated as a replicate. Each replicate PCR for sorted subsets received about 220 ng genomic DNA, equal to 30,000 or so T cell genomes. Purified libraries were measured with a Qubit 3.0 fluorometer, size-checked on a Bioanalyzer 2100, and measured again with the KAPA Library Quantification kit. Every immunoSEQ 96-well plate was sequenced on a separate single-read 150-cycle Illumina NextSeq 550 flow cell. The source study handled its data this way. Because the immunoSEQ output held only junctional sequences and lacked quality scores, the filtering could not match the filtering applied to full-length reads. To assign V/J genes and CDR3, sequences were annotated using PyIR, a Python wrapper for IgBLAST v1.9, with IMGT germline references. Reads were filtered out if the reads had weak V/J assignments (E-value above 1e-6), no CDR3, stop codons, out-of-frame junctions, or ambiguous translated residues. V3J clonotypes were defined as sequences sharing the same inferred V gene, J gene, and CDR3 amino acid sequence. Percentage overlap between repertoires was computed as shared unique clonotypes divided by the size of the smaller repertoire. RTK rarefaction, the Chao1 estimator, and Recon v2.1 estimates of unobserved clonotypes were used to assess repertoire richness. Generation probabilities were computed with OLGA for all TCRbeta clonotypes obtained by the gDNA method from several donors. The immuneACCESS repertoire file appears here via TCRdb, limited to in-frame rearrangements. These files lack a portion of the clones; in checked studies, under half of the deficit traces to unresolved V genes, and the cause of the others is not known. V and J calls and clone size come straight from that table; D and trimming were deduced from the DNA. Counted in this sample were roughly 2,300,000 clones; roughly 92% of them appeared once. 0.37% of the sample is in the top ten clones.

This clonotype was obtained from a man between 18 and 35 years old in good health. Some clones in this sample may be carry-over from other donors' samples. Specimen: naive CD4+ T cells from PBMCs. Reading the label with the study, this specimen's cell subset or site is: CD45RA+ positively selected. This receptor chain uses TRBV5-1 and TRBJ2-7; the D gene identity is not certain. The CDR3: CASSLDAYSYEQYF. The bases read TGCGCCAGCAGCTTGGATGCCTACTCCTACGAGCAGTACTTC.